Listed below are T cell receptor beta chains from one sample, sequenced in a study of blood T cell repertoires in COVID-19. Sequencing used immunoSEQ multiplex PCR; TCRdb keeps in-frame clones, though not all of them. Counted here are more than 200,000 clones, more than 75% occurring once; the ten biggest clones make up 4.3%. Material for sequencing was PBMCs or T cells enriched from blood (not recorded which). All receptors derive from a man aged 25-45 years with acute COVID-19. Both conserved end residues are part of each CDR3. Only some rows state a clone size, as once, few, many or a class for expanded clones.

TRBV27	TRBJ1-5	NA	CASSLDREDLYNQPQHF
TRBV19	TRBJ2-7	few	CASSIGGDYEQYF
TRBV19	TRBJ1-1	NA	CASSIGRGKLLQAFF
TRBV6-5	TRBJ1-6	NA	CASSPGLGGSPLHF
TRBV2	TRBJ1-6	NA	CASSGQGATTINSPLHF
TRBV29-1	TRBJ1-2	NA	CSVDRAGDVNGYTF
TRBV9	TRBJ1-3	NA	CASSPRGGGGNTIYF
TRBV28	TRBJ1-2	NA	CASSLGRGRTYGYTF
TRBV5-5	TRBJ1-4	NA	CASSLAGTVQKKLFF
TRBV6-5	TRBJ1-2	NA	CASGAQGRSGYTF
TRBV7-9	TRBJ1-4	NA	CASGLGEKLFF
TRBV10-3	TRBJ2-7	NA	CAISGGQGIYEQYF
TRBV15	TRBJ1-3	NA	CATRPTGGKGNTIYF
TRBV5-4	TRBJ2-7	NA	CASSPSGIKAYEQYF
TRBV19	TRBJ1-3	NA	CASNPPGSGNTIYF
TRBV25-1	TRBJ1-1	once	CASRKIGGRTEAFF
TRBV7-9	TRBJ1-3	once	CASSLGGGSGNTIYF
TRBV7-2	TRBJ2-1	NA	CASSFQAGGPYGEQFF
TRBV9	TRBJ2-1	NA	CASSPTSGGAFAVF
TRBV7-2	TRBJ2-7	NA	CASSLAGLAGGIPYEQYF
TRBV10-3	TRBJ1-6	NA	CAISRDRESPLHF
TRBV18	TRBJ1-1	NA	CASEQGQGGITEAFF
TRBV5-1	TRBJ1-5	NA	CASSLGDSDNQPQHF
TRBV28	TRBJ1-2	once	CATVSQGAIGYTF
TRBV6-5	TRBJ1-1	NA	CASRQDRVNTEAFF
TRBV7-3	TRBJ2-7	NA	CASSAGAHSYEQYF
TRBV6-5	TRBJ1-3	NA	CASTGVAGNTIYF
TRBV19	TRBJ1-1	NA	CASSAPGTGSTEAFF
TRBV19	TRBJ1-1	NA	CASSIQINTEAFF
TRBV10-2	TRBJ2-1	NA	CASQGGSGALGEQFF
TRBV13	TRBJ2-2	NA	CASSPKTERRTGELFF
TRBV4-1	TRBJ2-3	few	CASSRGQGLGTDTQYF
TRBV6-2/TRBV6-3	TRBJ2-1	NA	CASTPGGSYNEQFF
TRBV12-3/TRBV12-4	TRBJ1-2	NA	CASSHGGGYGYTF
TRBV19	TRBJ1-1	NA	CASGGTGRSHTEAFF
TRBV2	TRBJ1-5	few	CASREGTVGQPQHF
TRBV19	TRBJ1-2	NA	CASTQGGRQSNYGYTF
TRBV19	TRBJ1-6	NA	CASMHRAGNSPLHF
TRBV7-3	TRBJ2-3	few	CASSDDALAGDPDTQYF
TRBV7-3	TRBJ1-2	NA	CASSPSGLDGYTF
TRBV5-5	TRBJ1-1	NA	CASSLWGQEAFF
TRBV7-3	TRBJ1-3	few	CASSQTIYF
TRBV7-3	TRBJ2-1	NA	CASSLTGGPVFNEQFF
TRBV19	TRBJ1-1	NA	CASSTWTELEAFF
TRBV4-2	TRBJ2-5	few	CASSPGEYRAETQYF
TRBV10-1	TRBJ1-2	few	CASSESMVGRGGTGYTF
TRBV5-1	TRBJ2-2	NA	CASSLRTSGELFF
TRBV30	TRBJ2-4	NA	CAWSLRQGSNSLAKNIQYF
TRBV6-5	TRBJ1-3	NA	CASREGLYSGNTIYF
TRBV6-5	TRBJ1-2	NA	CASRNPENYGYTF
TRBV5-1	TRBJ1-6	NA	CASSLGQGFSPLHF
TRBV3-1/TRBV3-2	TRBJ2-1	NA	CASRGIGDRDYNEQFF